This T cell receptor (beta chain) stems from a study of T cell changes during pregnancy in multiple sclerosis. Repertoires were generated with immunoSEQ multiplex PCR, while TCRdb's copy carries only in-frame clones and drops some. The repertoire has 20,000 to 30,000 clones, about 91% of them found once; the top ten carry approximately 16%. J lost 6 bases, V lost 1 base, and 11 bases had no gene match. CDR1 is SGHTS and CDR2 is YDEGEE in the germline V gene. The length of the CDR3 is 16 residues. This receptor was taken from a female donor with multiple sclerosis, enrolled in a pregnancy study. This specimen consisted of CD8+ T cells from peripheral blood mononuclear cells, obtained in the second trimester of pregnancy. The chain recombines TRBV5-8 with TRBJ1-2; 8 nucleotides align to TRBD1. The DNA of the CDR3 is TGTGCCAGCAGCTTGAGCAGGGGGCGAACCAGAAATGGCTACACCTTC. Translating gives CASSLSRGRTRNGYTF.